Shown below are 3 T cell receptor beta chains from a single sample sequenced in a study of early T cells in non-severe SARS-CoV-2 infection. MiXCR was run by TCRdb on the 5' RACE reads, yielding one entry per CDR3 protein. Among around 67,000 distinct CDR3 sequences listed, 9.5% to 13% were seen once. Sequenced input: whole blood. Every receptor here comes from an adult who was a healthcare worker with PCR-confirmed SARS-CoV-2 infection or an uninfected control (not recorded which).

This clonotype was seen at least ten times. The chain couples TRBV30 to TRBJ1-1, with 8 nucleotides matching TRBD1. The germline V gene encodes CDR1 GTSNPN and CDR2 SVGIG (reference sequence). The CDR3 has 14 amino acids. V gave up 2 bases and J gave up 6 bases; unmatched junction bases: 8. CDR3 region: CAWSHGTGIAEAFF. The CDR3 DNA sequence: TGTGCCTGGAGTCATGGGACAGGAATCGCTGAAGCTTTCTTT.

This clonotype has just a few counts. V usage is TRBV20-1 and J usage is TRBJ2-7; D might be TRBD1 or TRBD2, each matching 6 bases. This CDR3 has 16 residues. The V and J ends lost 4 bases and 0 bases respectively, with 19 bases between them. Germline CDR1 reads DFQATT; CDR2 reads SNEGSKA (reference sequence). CDR3 region: CSATRIGGQNSYEQYF. In DNA form, the CDR3 reads TGCAGTGCTACTCGGATTGGGGGGCAGAACTCCTACGAGCAGTACTTC.

The V call is TRBV20-1, the J call TRBJ2-3; 9 positions match TRBD1. Germline V gene sequence: CDR1 DFQATT, CDR2 SNEGSKA (reference sequence). This CDR3 has 19 amino acids. V was clipped by 4 bases and J by 3 bases; unmatched bases: 20. CDR3: CSAKGIRTGEGHTTDTQYF. Here the CDR3 DNA reads TGCAGTGCTAAAGGAATAAGGACAGGGGAAGGGCACACAACAGATACGCAGTATTTT.